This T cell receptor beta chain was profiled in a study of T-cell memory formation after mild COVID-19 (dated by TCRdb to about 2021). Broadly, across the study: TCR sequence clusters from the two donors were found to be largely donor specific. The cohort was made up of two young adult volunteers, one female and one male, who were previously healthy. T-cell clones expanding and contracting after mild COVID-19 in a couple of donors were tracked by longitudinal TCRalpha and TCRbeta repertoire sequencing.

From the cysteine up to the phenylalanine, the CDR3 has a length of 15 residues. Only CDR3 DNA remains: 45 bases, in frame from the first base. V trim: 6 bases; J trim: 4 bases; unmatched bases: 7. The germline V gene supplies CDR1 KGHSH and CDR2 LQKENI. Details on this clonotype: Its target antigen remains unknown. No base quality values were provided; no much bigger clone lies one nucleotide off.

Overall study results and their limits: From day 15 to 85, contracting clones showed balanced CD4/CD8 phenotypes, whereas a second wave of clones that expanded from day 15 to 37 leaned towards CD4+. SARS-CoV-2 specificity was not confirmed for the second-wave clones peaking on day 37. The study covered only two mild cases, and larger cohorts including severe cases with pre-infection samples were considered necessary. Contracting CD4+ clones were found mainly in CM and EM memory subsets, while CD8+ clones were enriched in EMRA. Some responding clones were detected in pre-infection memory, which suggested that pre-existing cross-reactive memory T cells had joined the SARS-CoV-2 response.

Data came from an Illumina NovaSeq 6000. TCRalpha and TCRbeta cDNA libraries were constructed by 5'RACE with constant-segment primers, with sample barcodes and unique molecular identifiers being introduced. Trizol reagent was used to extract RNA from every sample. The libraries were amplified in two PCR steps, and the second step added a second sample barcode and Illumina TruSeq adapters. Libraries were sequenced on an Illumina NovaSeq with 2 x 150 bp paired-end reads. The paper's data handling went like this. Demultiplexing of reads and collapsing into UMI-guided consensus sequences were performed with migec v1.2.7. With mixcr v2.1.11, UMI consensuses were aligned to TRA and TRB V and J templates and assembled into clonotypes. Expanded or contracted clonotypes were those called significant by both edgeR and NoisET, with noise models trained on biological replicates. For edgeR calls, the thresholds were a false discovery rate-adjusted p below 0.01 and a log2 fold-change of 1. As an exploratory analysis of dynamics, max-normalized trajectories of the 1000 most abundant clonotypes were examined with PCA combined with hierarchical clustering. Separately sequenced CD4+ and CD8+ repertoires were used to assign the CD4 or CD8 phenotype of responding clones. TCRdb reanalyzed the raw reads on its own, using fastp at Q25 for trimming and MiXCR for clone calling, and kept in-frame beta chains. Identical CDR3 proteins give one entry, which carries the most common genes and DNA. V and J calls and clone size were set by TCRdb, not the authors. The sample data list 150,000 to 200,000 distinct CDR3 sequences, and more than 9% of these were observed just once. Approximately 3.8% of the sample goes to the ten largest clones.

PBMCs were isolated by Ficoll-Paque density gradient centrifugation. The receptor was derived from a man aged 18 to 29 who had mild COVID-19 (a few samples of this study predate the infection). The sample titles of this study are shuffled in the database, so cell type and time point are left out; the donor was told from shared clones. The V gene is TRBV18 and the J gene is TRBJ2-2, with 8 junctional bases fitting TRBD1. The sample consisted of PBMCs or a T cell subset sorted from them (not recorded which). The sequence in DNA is TGTGCCAGCTCTCTACGACAGGGGCGCACCGGGGAGCTGTTTTTT. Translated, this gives CASSLRQGRTGELFF.